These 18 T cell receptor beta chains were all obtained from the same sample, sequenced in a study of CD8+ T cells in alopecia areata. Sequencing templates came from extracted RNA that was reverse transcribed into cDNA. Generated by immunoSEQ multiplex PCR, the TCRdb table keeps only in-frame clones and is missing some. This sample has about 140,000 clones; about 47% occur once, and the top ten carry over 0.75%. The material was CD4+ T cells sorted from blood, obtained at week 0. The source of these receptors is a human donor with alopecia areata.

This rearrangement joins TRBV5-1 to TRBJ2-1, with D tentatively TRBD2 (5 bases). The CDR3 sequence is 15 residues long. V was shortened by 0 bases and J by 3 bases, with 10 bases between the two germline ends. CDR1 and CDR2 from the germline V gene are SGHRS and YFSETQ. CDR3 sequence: CASSLGTGYYNEQFF. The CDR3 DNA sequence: TGCGCCAGCAGCTTGGGAACGGGGTACTACAATGAGCAGTTCTTC.

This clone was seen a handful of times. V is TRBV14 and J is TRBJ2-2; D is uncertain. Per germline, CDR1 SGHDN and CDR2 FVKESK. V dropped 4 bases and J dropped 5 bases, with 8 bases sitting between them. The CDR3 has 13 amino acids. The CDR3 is CASSRTWTGELFF. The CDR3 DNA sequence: TGTGCCAGCAGCCGAACGTGGACCGGGGAGCTGTTTTTT.

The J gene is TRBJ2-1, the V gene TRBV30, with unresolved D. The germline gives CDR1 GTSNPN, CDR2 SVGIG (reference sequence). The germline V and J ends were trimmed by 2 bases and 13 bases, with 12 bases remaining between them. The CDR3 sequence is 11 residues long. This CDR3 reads CAWSHSFLQFF. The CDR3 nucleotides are TGTGCCTGGAGTCACAGTTTTTTACAGTTCTTC.

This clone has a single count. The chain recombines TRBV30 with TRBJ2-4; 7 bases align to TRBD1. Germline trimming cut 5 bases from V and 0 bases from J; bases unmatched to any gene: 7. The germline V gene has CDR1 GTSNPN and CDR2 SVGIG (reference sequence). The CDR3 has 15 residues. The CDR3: CAWADRALAKNIQYF. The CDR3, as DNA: TGTGCCTGGGCTGACAGGGCACTAGCCAAAAACATTCAGTACTTC.

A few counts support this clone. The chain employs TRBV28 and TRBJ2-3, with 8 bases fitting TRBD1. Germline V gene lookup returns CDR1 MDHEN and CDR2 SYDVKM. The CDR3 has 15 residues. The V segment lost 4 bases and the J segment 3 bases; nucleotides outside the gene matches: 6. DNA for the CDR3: TGTGCCAGCAGTTATAACAGGGGGTCAACAGATACGCAGTATTTT. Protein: CASSYNRGSTDTQYF. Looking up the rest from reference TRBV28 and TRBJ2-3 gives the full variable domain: DVKVTQSSRYLVKRTGEKVFLECVQDMDHENMFWYRQDPGLGLRLIYFSYDVKMKEKGDIPEGYSVSREKKERFSLILESASTNQTSMYLCASSYNRGSTDTQYFGPGTRLTVL.

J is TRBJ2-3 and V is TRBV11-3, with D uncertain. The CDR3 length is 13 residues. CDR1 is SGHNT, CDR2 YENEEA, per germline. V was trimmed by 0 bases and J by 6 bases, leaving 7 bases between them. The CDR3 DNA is TGTGCCAGCAGCTTAGATCTTGAGGATACGCAGTATTTT. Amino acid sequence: CASSLDLEDTQYF.

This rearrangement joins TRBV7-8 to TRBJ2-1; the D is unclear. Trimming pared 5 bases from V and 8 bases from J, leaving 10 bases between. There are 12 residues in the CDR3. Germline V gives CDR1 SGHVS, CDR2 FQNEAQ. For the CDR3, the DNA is TGTGCCAGCAGCCTCCGGGCGGATGAGCAGTTCTTC. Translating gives CASSLRADEQFF.

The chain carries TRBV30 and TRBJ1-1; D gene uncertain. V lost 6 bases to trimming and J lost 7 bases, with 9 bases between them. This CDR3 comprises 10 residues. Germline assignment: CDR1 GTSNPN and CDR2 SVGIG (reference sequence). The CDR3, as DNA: TGTGCCTGTGGACGGAGTGAAGCTTTCTTT. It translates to CACGRSEAFF.

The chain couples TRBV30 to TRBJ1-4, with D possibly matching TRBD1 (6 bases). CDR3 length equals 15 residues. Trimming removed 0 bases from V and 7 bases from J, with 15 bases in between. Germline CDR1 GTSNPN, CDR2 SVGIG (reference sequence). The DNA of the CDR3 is TGTGCCTGGAGTGTCGGCCAGGGGACCTTTGAAAAACTGTTTTTT. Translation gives CAWSVGQGTFEKLFF.

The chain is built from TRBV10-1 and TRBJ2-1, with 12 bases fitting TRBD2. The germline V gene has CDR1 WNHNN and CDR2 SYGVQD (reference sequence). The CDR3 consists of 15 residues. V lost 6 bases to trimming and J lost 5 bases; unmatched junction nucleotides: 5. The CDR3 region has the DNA TGCGCCAGCAGCGAGAGGACTAGCGGGAACAATGAGCAGTTCTTC. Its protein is CASSERTSGNNEQFF.

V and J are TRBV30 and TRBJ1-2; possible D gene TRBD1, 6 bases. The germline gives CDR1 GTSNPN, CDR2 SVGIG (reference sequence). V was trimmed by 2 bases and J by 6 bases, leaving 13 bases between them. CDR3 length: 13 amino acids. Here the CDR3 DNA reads TGTGCCTGGAGTATCAACAGGGACGATGGCTACACCTTC. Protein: CAWSINRDDGYTF.

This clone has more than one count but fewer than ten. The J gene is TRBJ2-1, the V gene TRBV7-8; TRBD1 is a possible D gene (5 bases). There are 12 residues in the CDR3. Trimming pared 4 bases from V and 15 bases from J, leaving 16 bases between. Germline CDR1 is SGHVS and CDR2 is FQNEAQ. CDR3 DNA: TGTGCCAGCAGCTGGGATAGCAGGGCGACGTTCTTC. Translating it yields CASSWDSRATFF.

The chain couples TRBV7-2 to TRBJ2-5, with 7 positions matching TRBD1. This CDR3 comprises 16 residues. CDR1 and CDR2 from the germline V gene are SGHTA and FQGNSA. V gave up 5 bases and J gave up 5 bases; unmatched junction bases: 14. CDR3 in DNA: TGTGCCAGCAGCGGTAACCGGGACAGATATGGGGAGACCCAGTACTTC. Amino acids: CASSGNRDRYGETQYF.

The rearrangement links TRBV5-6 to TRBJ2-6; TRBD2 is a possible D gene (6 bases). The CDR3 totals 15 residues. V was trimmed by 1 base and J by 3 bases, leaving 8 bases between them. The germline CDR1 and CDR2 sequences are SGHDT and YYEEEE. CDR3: CASSLPGSGANVLTF. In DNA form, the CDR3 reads TGTGCCAGCAGCTTGCCCGGGAGTGGGGCCAACGTCCTGACTTTC.

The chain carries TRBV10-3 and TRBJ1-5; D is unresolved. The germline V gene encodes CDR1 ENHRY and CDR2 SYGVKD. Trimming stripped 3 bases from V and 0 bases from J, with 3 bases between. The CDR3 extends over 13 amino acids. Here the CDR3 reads CAISDDSNQPQHF. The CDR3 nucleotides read TGTGCCATCAGTGACGATAGCAATCAGCCCCAGCATTTT.

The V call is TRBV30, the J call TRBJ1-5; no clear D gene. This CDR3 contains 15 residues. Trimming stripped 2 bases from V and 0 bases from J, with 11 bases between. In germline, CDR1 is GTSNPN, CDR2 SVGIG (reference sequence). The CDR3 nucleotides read TGTGCCTGGAGTCCGACCATTAATAGCAATCAGCCCCAGCATTTT. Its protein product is CAWSPTINSNQPQHF.

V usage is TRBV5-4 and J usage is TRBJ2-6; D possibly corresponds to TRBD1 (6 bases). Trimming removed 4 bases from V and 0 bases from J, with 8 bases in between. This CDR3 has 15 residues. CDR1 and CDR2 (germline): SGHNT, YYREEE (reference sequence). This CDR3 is CASSKDSSGANVLTF. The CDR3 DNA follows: TGTGCCAGCAGCAAGGACAGCTCTGGGGCCAACGTCCTGACTTTC.

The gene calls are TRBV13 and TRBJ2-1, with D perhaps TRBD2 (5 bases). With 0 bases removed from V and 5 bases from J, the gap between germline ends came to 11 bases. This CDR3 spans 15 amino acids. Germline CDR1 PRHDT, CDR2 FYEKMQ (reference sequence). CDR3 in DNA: TGTGCCAGCAGCTTAGGACTAGTATTCAACAATGAGCAGTTCTTC. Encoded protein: CASSLGLVFNNEQFF.